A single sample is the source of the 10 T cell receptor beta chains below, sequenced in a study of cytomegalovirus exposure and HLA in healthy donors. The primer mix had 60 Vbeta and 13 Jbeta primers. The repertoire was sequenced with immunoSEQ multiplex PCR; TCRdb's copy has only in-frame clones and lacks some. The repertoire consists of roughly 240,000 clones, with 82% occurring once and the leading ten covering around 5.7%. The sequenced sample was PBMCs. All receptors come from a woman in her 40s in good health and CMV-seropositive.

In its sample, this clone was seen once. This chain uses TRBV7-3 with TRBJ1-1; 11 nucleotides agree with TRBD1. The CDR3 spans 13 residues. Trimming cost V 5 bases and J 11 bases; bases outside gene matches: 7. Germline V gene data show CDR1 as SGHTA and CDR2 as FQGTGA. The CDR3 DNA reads TGTGCCAGCAGCCCCGGACAGGGGGCAGCTGCTTTCTTT. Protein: CASSPGQGAAAFF. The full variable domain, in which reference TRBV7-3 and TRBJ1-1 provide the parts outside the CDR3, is GAGVSQTPSNKVTEKGKYVELRCDPISGHTALYWYRQSLGQGPEFLIYFQGTGAADDSGLPNDRFFAVRPEGSVSTLKIQRTERGDSAVYLCASSPGQGAAAFFGQGTRLTVV.

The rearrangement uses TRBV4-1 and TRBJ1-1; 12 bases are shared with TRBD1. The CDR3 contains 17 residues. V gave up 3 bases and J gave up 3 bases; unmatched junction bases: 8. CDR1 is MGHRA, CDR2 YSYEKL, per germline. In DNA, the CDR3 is TGCGCCAGCAGCCAGGCCGGGACAGGGGGCTTAGACACTGAAGCTTTCTTT. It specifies CASSQAGTGGLDTEAFF.

The CDR3 DNA reads as TGTGCCTGGAGTTACAGGAATTCACCCCTCCACTTT. It is translated as CAWSYRNSPLHF. The chain couples TRBV30 to TRBJ1-6, with D perhaps TRBD1 (5 bases). This CDR3 spans 12 amino acids. Trimming stripped 2 bases from V and 7 bases from J, with 6 bases between. CDR1 and CDR2 from the germline V gene are GTSNPN and SVGIG (reference sequence).

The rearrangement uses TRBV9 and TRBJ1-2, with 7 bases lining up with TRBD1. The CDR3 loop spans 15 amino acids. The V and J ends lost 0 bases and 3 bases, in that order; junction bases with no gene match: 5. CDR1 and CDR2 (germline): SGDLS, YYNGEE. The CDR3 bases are TGTGCCAGCAGCGTAGGAGACAGGGTGGACTATGGCTACACCTTC. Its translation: CASSVGDRVDYGYTF.

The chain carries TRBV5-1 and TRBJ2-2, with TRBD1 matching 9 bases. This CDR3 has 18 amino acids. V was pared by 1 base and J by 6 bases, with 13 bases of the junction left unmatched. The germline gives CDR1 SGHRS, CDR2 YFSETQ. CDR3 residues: CASSLRIRDRAYSGELFF. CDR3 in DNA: TGCGCCAGCAGCTTGCGCATCCGGGACAGGGCTTATTCCGGGGAGCTGTTTTTT.

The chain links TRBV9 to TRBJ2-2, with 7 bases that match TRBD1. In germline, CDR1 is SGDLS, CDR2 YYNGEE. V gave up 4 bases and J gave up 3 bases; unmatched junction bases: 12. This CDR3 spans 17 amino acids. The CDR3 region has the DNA TGTGCCAGCAGCTCACCCTCGACAGGGTCGGACACCGGGGAGCTGTTTTTT. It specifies CASSSPSTGSDTGELFF. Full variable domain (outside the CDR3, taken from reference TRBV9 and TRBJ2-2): DSGVTQTPKHLITATGQRVTLRCSPRSGDLSVYWYQQSLDQGLQFLIQYYNGEERAKGNILERFSAQQFPDLHSELNLSSLELGDSALYFCASSSPSTGSDTGELFFGEGSRLTVL.

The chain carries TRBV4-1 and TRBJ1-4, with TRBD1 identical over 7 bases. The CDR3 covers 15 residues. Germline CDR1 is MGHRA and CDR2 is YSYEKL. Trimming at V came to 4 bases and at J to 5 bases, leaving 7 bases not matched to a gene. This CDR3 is CASSPPGTVNEKLFF. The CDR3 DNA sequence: TGCGCCAGCAGCCCGCCCGGGACAGTCAATGAAAAACTGTTTTTT.

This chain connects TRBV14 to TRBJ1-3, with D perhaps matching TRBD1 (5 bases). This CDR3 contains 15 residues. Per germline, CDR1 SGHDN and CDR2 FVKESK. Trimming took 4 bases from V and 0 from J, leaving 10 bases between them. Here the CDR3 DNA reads TGTGCCAGCAGCCCACAGGCGATCTCTGGAAACACCATATATTTT. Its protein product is CASSPQAISGNTIYF.

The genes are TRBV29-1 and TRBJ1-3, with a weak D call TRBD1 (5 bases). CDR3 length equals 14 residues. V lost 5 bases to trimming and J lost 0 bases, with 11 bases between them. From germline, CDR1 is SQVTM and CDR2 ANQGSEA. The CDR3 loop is CSVTGSSSGNTIYF. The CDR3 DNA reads TGCAGCGTTACAGGTTCAAGCTCTGGAAACACCATATATTTT.

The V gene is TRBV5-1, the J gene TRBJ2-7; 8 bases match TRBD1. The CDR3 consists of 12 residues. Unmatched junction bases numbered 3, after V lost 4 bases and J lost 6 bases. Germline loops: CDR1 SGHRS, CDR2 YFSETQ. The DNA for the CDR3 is TGCGCCAGCAGCGCCGACAGGGGCGAGCAGTACTTC. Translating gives CASSADRGEQYF. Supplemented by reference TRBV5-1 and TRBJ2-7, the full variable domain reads KAGVTQTPRYLIKTRGQQVTLSCSPISGHRSVSWYQQTPGQGLQFLFEYFSETQRNKGNFPGRFSGRQFSNSRSEMNVSTLELGDSALYLCASSADRGEQYFGPGTRLTVT.